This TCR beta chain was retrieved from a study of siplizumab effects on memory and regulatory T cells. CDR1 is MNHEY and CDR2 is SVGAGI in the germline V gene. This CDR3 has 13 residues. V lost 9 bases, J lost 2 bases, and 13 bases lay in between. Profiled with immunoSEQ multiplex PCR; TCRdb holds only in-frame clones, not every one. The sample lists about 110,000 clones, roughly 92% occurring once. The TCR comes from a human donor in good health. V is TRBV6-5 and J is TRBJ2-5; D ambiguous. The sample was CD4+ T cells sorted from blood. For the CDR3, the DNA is TGTGCCAGTGCTCTAGTGGATCAAGAGACCCAGTACTTC. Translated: CASALVDQETQYF.